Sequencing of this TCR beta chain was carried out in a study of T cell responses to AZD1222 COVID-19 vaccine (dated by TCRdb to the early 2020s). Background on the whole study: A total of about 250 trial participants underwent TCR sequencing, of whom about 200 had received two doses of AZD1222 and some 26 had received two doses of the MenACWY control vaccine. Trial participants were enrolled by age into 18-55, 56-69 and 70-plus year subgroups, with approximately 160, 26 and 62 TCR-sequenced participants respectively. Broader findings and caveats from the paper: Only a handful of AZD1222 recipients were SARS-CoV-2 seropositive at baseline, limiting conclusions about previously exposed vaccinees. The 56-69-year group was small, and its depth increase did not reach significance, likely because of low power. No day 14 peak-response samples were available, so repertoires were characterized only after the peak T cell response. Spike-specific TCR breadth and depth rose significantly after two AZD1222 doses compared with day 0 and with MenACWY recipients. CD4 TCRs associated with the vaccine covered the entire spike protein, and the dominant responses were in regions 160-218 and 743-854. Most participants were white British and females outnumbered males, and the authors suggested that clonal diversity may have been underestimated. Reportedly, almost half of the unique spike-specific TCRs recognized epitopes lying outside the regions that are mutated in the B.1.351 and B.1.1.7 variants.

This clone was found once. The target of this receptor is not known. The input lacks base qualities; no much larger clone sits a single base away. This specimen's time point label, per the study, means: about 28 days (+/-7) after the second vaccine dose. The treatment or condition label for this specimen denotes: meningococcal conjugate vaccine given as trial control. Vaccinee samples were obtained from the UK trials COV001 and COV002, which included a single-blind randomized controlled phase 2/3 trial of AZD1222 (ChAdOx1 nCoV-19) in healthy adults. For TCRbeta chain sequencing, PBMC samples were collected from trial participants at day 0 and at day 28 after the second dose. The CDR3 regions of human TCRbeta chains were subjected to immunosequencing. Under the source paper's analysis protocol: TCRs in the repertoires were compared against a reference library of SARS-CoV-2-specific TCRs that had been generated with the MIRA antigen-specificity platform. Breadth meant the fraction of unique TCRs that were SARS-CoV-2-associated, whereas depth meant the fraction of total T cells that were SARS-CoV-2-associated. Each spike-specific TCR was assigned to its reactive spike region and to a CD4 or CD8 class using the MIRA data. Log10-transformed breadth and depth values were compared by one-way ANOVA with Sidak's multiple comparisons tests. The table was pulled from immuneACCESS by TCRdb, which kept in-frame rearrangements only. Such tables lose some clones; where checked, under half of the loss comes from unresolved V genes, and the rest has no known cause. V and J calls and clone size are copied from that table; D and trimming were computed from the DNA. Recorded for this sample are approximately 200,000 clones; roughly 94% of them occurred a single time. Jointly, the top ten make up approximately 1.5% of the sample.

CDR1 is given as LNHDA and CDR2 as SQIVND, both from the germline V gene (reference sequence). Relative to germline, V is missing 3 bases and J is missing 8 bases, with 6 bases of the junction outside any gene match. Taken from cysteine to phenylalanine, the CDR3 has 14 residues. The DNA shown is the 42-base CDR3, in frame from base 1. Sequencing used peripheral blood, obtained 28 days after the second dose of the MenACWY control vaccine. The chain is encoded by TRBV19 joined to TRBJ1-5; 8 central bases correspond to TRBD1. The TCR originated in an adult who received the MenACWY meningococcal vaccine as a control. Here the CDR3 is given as CASSIGQGAKPQHF. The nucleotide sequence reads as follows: TGTGCCAGTAGTATCGGACAGGGAGCTAAGCCCCAGCATTTT.